This is a list of T cell receptor beta chains from one sample in a study of regulatory T cells in long-lasting Graves disease. TCRdb analysed the multiplex PCR reads with MiXCR anew, one entry per CDR3 protein. The sample includes fewer than 400,000 distinct CDR3 sequences, less than 25% seen only once; the top ten take roughly 20%. The sequencing here drew on peripheral blood mononuclear cells (PBMCs), taken when the disease was refractory, from a patient treated with antithyroid drugs. Every receptor here comes from a female donor with Graves disease. Each CDR3 is given with its conserved first and last residue. D genes are given only for firm matches. Size values are once, few and many counts, or a class for expanded clones, and some rows have none.

v_call	d_call	j_call	clone_size	cdr3_aa	cdr3_nt
TRBV10-3	NA	TRBJ2-7	few	CAISEVGRDYEQYF	TGTGCCATCAGTGAGGTCGGCAGGGATTACGAGCAGTACTTC
TRBV11-2	NA	TRBJ2-3	few	CASSLHLDTQYF	TGTGCCAGCAGTTTGCACCTCGATACGCAGTATTTT
TRBV24-1	NA	TRBJ2-7	many	CATSDSGNYEQYF	TGTGCCACCAGTGATTCGGGCAACTACGAGCAGTACTTC
TRBV20-1	NA	TRBJ1-2	NA	CSAREGGRKAGYTF	TGCAGTGCTAGAGAGGGCGGCAGGAAAGCTGGCTACACCTTC
TRBV11-2	TRBD2	TRBJ2-1	once	CASLTSGMDEQFF	TGTGCCAGCTTGACTAGCGGGATGGATGAGCAGTTCTTC
TRBV18	NA	TRBJ1-3	NA	CASSQRSSGNTIYF	TGTGCCAGCTCACAACGATCCTCTGGAAACACCATATATTTT
TRBV24-1	NA	TRBJ2-1	NA	CATSDSAGLDNEQFF	TGTGCCACCAGTGATTCCGCGGGACTTGACAATGAGCAGTTCTTC
TRBV7-2	NA	TRBJ2-7	few	CASSLVTGPQYEQYF	TGTGCCAGCAGCTTAGTTACGGGGCCACAGTACGAGCAGTACTTC
TRBV5-6	NA	TRBJ2-5	many	CASSLGAAGETQYF	TGTGCCAGCAGTCTTGGTGCGGCCGGGGAGACCCAGTACTTC
TRBV6-5	NA	TRBJ1-1	few	CASSYSGAYTEAFF	TGTGCCAGCAGTTACTCGGGGGCCTACACTGAAGCTTTCTTT
TRBV12-3/TRBV12-4	TRBD2	TRBJ2-3	NA	CASSFGAGGRTDTQYF	TGTGCCAGCAGTTTCGGGGCGGGAGGGCGAACAGATACGCAGTATTTT
TRBV27	NA	TRBJ2-7	many	CASRRAGDFYEQYF	TGTGCCAGCCGACGGGCAGGGGATTTCTACGAGCAGTACTTC
TRBV20-1	NA	TRBJ1-4	NA	CSARRQATNEKLFF	TGCAGTGCCAGAAGACAGGCAACTAATGAAAAACTGTTTTTT
TRBV27	NA	TRBJ1-4	NA	CASSKNEKLFF	TGTGCCAGCAGCAAGAATGAAAAACTGTTTTTT
TRBV27	TRBD2	TRBJ2-2	few	CASGLAATGELFF	TGTGCCAGCGGACTAGCGGCGACCGGGGAGCTGTTTTTT
TRBV6-1	NA	TRBJ1-4	many	CASSAYGTNEKLFF	TGTGCCAGCAGTGCTTACGGAACTAATGAAAAACTGTTTTTT
TRBV11-3	NA	TRBJ2-1	NA	CASSSGWDNEQFF	TGTGCCAGCAGCTCTGGGTGGGACAATGAGCAGTTCTTC
TRBV24-1	NA	TRBJ2-3	NA	CATSDPTTYSTDTQYF	TGTGCCACCAGTGATCCGACAACCTATAGCACAGATACGCAGTATTTT
TRBV12-3/TRBV12-4	TRBD1	TRBJ1-3	NA	CASSRQGPADTIYF	TGTGCCAGCAGTCGACAGGGCCCCGCGGACACCATATATTTT
TRBV20-1	NA	TRBJ1-4	NA	CSALVSQDEKLFF	TGCAGTGCTCTCGTCTCGCAGGATGAAAAACTGTTTTTT
TRBV7-2	NA	TRBJ2-7	many	CASSLKASLHEQYF	TGTGCCAGCAGCTTAAAGGCTAGCCTCCACGAGCAGTACTTC
TRBV7-3	NA	TRBJ1-1	NA	CASSEGIGTEAFF	TGTGCCAGCAGCGAAGGGATTGGCACTGAAGCTTTCTTT
TRBV7-2	NA	TRBJ2-3	NA	CASSLMVVDSLNTDTQYF	TGTGCCAGCAGCTTAATGGTTGTGGACTCGCTAAACACAGATACGCAGTATTTT
TRBV10-3	TRBD1	TRBJ1-2	few	CAARPGLQGLGYTF	TGTGCCGCCCGACCGGGATTACAGGGGCTGGGCTACACCTTC
TRBV7-9	NA	TRBJ2-7	few	CASSSRGTGSYEQYF	TGTGCCAGCAGCTCCCGAGGTACGGGTTCCTACGAGCAGTACTTC
TRBV7-2	NA	TRBJ1-3	many	CASSPTGVISGNTIYF	TGTGCCAGCAGCCCCACGGGTGTCATCTCTGGAAACACCATATATTTT
TRBV12-3/TRBV12-4	TRBD2	TRBJ2-2	many	CASSPDLAGTPNTGELFF	TGTGCCAGCAGCCCTGACCTAGCGGGAACCCCGAACACCGGGGAGCTGTTTTTT
TRBV7-2	TRBD2	TRBJ2-3	few	CASSLEGLAGFIRSTDTQYF	TGTGCCAGCAGCTTGGAGGGACTAGCGGGATTTATTAGGAGCACAGATACGCAGTATTTT
TRBV20-1	TRBD2	TRBJ2-5	NA	CSAPNRLAGAETQYF	TGCAGTGCTCCGAACCGACTAGCGGGAGCTGAGACCCAGTACTTC
TRBV20-1	NA	TRBJ2-7	many	CSTRPLTSPPPYEQYF	TGCAGTACACGCCCCTTAACTAGTCCCCCCCCCTACGAGCAGTACTTC
TRBV7-6	NA	TRBJ1-6	NA	CASSLASGPHGGSPLHF	TGTGCCAGCAGCTTAGCCTCTGGGCCGCACGGAGGGTCACCCCTCCACTTT
TRBV28	NA	TRBJ2-7	many	CASSPSGPYEQYF	TGCGCCAGCTCCCCTTCGGGGCCCTACGAGCAGTACTTC
TRBV20-1	NA	TRBJ1-5	NA	CSASRGYSNQPQRF	TGCAGTGCTAGTAGGGGTTATAGCAATCAGCCCCAGCGTTTT
TRBV20-1	NA	TRBJ1-1	NA	CSASGGRVEAFF	TGCAGTGCTAGTGGGGGCAGAGTCGAAGCTTTCTTT
TRBV14	NA	TRBJ2-5	NA	CASSQTPRETQYF	TGTGCCAGCAGCCAAACGCCCCGAGAGACCCAGTACTTC
TRBV7-8	NA	TRBJ2-2	few	CASSKGPGAGVAGELFF	TGTGCCAGCAGCAAAGGGCCAGGGGCGGGAGTGGCCGGGGAGCTGTTTTTT
TRBV5-1	NA	TRBJ1-4	NA	CASGSESFNEKLFF	TGCGCCAGCGGCTCCGAGAGTTTTAATGAAAAACTGTTTTTT